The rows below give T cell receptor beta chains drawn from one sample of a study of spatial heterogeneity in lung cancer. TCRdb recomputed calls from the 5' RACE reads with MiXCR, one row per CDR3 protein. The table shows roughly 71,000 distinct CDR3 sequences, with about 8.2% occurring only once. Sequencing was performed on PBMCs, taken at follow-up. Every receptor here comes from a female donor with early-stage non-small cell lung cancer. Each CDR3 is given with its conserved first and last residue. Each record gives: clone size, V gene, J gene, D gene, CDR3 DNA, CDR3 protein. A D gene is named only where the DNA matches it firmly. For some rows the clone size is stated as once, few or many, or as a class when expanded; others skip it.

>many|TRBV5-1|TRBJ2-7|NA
TGCGCCAGCAGCCGACTCACCGGGACCTGGGACGAGCAGTACTTC
CASSRLTGTWDEQYF
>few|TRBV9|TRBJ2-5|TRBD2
TGTGCCAGCAGCCCCATAGCGGGGGGTCTCCAAGAGACCCAGTACTTC
CASSPIAGGLQETQYF
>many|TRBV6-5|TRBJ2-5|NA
TGTGCCAGCAGTTACGGTAGTCCCCCGAAGGAGACCCAGTACTTC
CASSYGSPPKETQYF
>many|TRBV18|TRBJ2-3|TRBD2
TGTGCCAGCTCCATCGGACTAGCGGGGACCACAGATACGCAGTATTTT
CASSIGLAGTTDTQYF
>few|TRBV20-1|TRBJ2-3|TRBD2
TGCAGTGCTACTACGAGCGGGAGGGCAGATACGCAGTATTTT
CSATTSGRADTQYF
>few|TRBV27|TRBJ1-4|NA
TGTGCCAGCAGTTTAAGGCAGGGAACGATTAGAGAAAAACTGTTTTTT
CASSLRQGTIREKLFF
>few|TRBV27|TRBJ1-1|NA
TGTGCCAGCAGTTTACGCGGCGAGAACACTGAAGCTTTCTTT
CASSLRGENTEAFF
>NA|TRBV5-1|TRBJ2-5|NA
TGCGCCAGCATAGCTTTCCAGGGAGAGACCCAGTACTTC
CASIAFQGETQYF
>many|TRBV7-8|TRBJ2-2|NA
TGTGCCAGCAGCTTAGCGACTAGAAATTCGAACACCGGGGAGCTGTTTTTT
CASSLATRNSNTGELFF
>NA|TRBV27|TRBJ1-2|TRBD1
TGTGCCAGCAGGGACAGGGAAGTCGATGGCTACACCTTC
CASRDREVDGYTF
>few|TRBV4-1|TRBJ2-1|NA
TGCGCCAGCAGGCCAACTTCCCTCTCCTACAATGAGCAGTTCTTC
CASRPTSLSYNEQFF